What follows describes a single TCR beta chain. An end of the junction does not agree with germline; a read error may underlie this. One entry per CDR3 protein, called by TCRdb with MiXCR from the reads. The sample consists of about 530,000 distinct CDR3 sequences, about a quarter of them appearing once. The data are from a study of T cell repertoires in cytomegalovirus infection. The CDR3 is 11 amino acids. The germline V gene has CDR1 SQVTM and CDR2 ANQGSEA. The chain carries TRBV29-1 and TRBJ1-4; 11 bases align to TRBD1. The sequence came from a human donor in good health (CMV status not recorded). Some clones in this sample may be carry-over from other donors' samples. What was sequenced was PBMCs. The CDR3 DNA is TGCAGCGCCCTTATACGGGACAGGGGGATTTTT. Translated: CSALIRDRGIF.